Listed below are T cell receptor beta chains from one sample, sequenced in a study of T cell responses to AZD1222 COVID-19 vaccine. Using immunoSEQ multiplex PCR, the repertoire was profiled, and TCRdb retains in-frame clones only, with some absent. The repertoire holds roughly 190,000 clones, with roughly nine tenths as singletons. Source: peripheral blood, taken 28 days after the second AZD1222 dose. Receptor source: an adult who received the AZD1222 COVID-19 vaccine. Each CDR3 is given with its conserved first and last residue. Each record gives: clone size, J gene, V gene, D gene, CDR3 protein, CDR3 DNA. A D gene is named only where the DNA matches it firmly. A clone size is listed for some rows: how often the clone was seen (once, few, many), or a class if it is expanded.

. | TRBJ1-3 | TRBV5-4 | TRBD1 | CASSSPGQGAVGNTIYF | TGTGCCAGCAGCTCACCGGGACAGGGGGCTGTTGGAAACACCATATATTTT
. | TRBJ2-1 | TRBV18 | . | CASSGMDYSSYNEQFF | TGTGCCAGCTCAGGGATGGACTACAGCTCCTACAATGAGCAGTTCTTC
. | TRBJ2-7 | TRBV5-5 | . | CASSLGTAVSYEQYF | TGTGCCAGCAGCTTGGGGACAGCGGTCTCCTACGAGCAGTACTTC
. | TRBJ2-7 | TRBV30 | TRBD1 | CAWSATGGSDEQYF | TGTGCCTGGAGCGCCACAGGGGGCTCGGACGAGCAGTACTTC
. | TRBJ2-1 | TRBV7-6 | . | CASSPEVPTNEQFF | TGTGCCAGCAGCCCAGAGGTCCCTACCAATGAGCAGTTCTTC
. | TRBJ1-1 | TRBV6-6 | . | CASRAPGWNTEAFF | TGTGCCAGCAGAGCTCCGGGATGGAACACTGAAGCTTTCTTT
. | TRBJ1-4 | TRBV19 | . | CASRRRVGEKLFF | TGTGCCAGTAGGAGGAGGGTAGGAGAAAAACTGTTTTTT
. | TRBJ2-6 | TRBV6-5 | . | CASSSRGSGANVLTF | TGTGCCAGCAGCTCGAGGGGTTCTGGGGCCAACGTCCTGACTTTC
. | TRBJ1-1 | TRBV6-1 | . | CASSERGRMNTEAFF | TGTGCCAGCAGTGAAAGGGGCCGAATGAACACTGAAGCTTTCTTT
. | TRBJ1-1 | TRBV27 | . | CASSSGGLGTEAFF | TGTGCCAGCAGTTCCGGGGGATTGGGCACTGAAGCTTTCTTT
. | TRBJ2-1 | TRBV3-1/TRBV3-2 | . | CASSQVRAEQFF | TGTGCCAGCAGCCAAGTTCGGGCCGAGCAGTTCTTC
. | TRBJ1-4 | TRBV6-5 | TRBD1 | CASKGQGSLGEKLFF | TGTGCCAGCAAGGGACAGGGTTCCCTTGGTGAAAAACTGTTTTTT
. | TRBJ1-1 | TRBV12-3/TRBV12-4 | . | CASSLTENTEAFF | TGTGCCAGCAGTTTAACCGAGAACACTGAAGCTTTCTTT
. | TRBJ2-7 | TRBV28 | . | CASSPRGSGRNYEQYF | TGTGCCAGCAGCCCCAGGGGTAGCGGGCGAAATTACGAGCAGTACTTC
. | TRBJ1-2 | TRBV24-1 | . | CATSDGYGYTF | TGTGCCACCAGTGATGGTTATGGCTACACCTTC
. | TRBJ1-1 | TRBV30 | . | CAWGVLNTEAFF | TGTGCCTGGGGGGTACTGAACACTGAAGCTTTCTTT
. | TRBJ2-1 | TRBV12-3/TRBV12-4 | . | CASSYRAYNEQFF | TGTGCCAGCAGTTACCGGGCCTACAATGAGCAGTTCTTC
. | TRBJ1-2 | TRBV30 | . | CAWSTANYGYTF | TGTGCCTGGAGTACAGCAAACTATGGCTACACCTTC
. | TRBJ2-5 | TRBV7-2 | TRBD2 | CASSSSSGGETQYF | TGTGCCAGCAGCTCCTCTAGCGGGGGGGAGACCCAGTACTTC
once | TRBJ2-1 | TRBV29-1 | . | CSGGEGNEQFF | TGCAGCGGGGGTGAGGGGAATGAGCAGTTCTTC
. | TRBJ2-1 | TRBV5-1 | . | CASSEGGSYNEQFF | TGCGCCAGCAGTGAGGGGGGCTCCTACAATGAGCAGTTCTTC
. | TRBJ2-5 | TRBV4-3 | . | CASSRSTGEGETQYF | TGCGCCAGCAGCCGGTCCACAGGGGAGGGGGAGACCCAGTACTTC
. | TRBJ1-1 | TRBV7-9 | . | CASSPRDGSFEAFF | TGTGCCAGCAGCCCCCGGGACGGGTCCTTTGAAGCTTTCTTT
. | TRBJ2-3 | TRBV6-1 | . | CASSEALDTDTQYF | TGTGCCAGCAGTGAAGCGCTGGACACAGATACGCAGTATTTT
. | TRBJ2-7 | TRBV5-1 | . | CASSLAELGVQYF | TGCGCCAGCAGCTTGGCAGAGTTAGGGGTGCAGTACTTC
. | TRBJ1-1 | TRBV29-1 | TRBD1 | CSVDSGQGRTEAFF | TGCAGCGTTGACTCCGGACAGGGGAGAACTGAAGCTTTCTTT
. | TRBJ1-5 | TRBV6-2/TRBV6-3 | . | CASSYSGRINQPQHF | TGTGCCAGCAGTTACTCGGGCAGAATCAATCAGCCCCAGCATTTT
. | TRBJ2-5 | TRBV30 | . | CAWSVFGAETQYF | TGTGCCTGGAGTGTATTTGGAGCGGAGACCCAGTACTTC
. | TRBJ1-6 | TRBV21-1 | . | CASSKVQYNSPLHF | TGTGCCAGCAGCAAAGTTCAATATAATTCACCCCTCCACTTT
. | TRBJ1-5 | TRBV27 | . | CASSPTRGAGQPQHF | TGTGCCAGCAGTCCAACCCGGGGGGCGGGGCAGCCCCAGCATTTT
. | TRBJ1-4 | TRBV6-5 | . | CASSYSSGRGGEKLFF | TGTGCCAGCAGTTACTCGTCGGGCAGGGGAGGAGAGAAACTGTTTTTT
. | TRBJ2-3 | TRBV10-2 | . | CASIQQRLGGSDTQYF | TGCGCCAGCATTCAACAAAGACTAGGAGGTTCAGATACGCAGTATTTT
. | TRBJ1-1 | TRBV6-2/TRBV6-3 | . | CASSYGLAGNTEAFF | TGTGCCAGCAGTTACGGTTTGGCAGGGAACACTGAAGCTTTCTTT
few | TRBJ1-2 | TRBV6-5 | . | CAGEQGSYGYTF | TGTGCCGGCGAACAGGGTTCCTATGGCTACACCTTC
. | TRBJ1-6 | TRBV11-2 | . | CASSYGQHYNSPLHF | TGTGCCAGCAGCTACGGACAGCACTATAATTCACCCCTCCACTTT
. | TRBJ1-2 | TRBV27 | TRBD1 | CASSSAGQGAIGYTF | TGTGCCAGCAGTTCCGCAGGACAGGGAGCGATTGGCTACACCTTC
. | TRBJ2-5 | TRBV19 | TRBD2 | CASSTTSGRQTQYF | TGTGCCAGTAGTACGACTAGCGGGAGACAGACCCAGTACTTC
. | TRBJ2-5 | TRBV24-1 | . | CATSGADDRRVETQYF | TGTGCCACCAGTGGGGCGGATGATCGTCGGGTAGAGACCCAGTACTTC
. | TRBJ2-7 | TRBV7-9 | . | CASSPRGRGRQNEQYF | TGTGCCAGCAGCCCGCGAGGGCGGGGCCGCCAGAACGAGCAGTACTTC
. | TRBJ2-1 | TRBV7-9 | . | CASSLGFEAADEQFF | TGTGCCAGCAGCTTAGGGTTCGAAGCGGCAGACGAGCAGTTCTTC
. | TRBJ1-2 | TRBV5-1 | . | CASSSTKMTENYGYTF | TGCGCCAGCAGCTCGACGAAAATGACAGAAAACTATGGCTACACCTTC
. | TRBJ2-3 | TRBV5-1 | . | CASSPGDRASTDTQYF | TGCGCCAGCAGCCCGGGGGACAGAGCTAGCACAGATACGCAGTATTTT